These 30 T cell receptor beta chains came from one sample sequenced in a study of vaccination and CD4 T cells after COVID-19. Cultured CD4+ T-cell DNA underwent Oncomine TCR Beta short-read sequencing. TCRdb redid the calling of the PCR reads with MiXCR, one entry per CDR3 protein. The table includes 4,800 or so distinct CDR3 sequences, more than 75% detected once. Treatment here: roughly 10-day PBMC culture with coronavirus spike peptide pools or control peptides (ViraFEST assay). These receptors are not linked to any known antigen. Sequencing was carried out using CD4+ T cells from blood, cultured in vitro. Source of these receptors: a human donor who had recovered from COVID-19.

This clonotype was observed once. V is TRBV20-1 and J is TRBJ1-3; D may be TRBD1 (5 bases). CDR3 length: 14 amino acids. Germline CDR1 is DFQATT and CDR2 is SNEGSKA (reference sequence). Deletions cut 5 bases from V and 2 bases from J, with 13 bases between. CDR3 DNA sequence: TGCAGTGCTCGGGGCAGCTATGCTGGAAACACCATATATTTT. Protein product: CSARGSYAGNTIYF.

V and J are TRBV6-1 and TRBJ1-2; 8 nucleotides agree with TRBD1. The V gene end was trimmed by 10 bases and the J gene end by 2 bases; junction bases not matched to a gene: 18. Germline V gene data show CDR1 as MNHNS and CDR2 as SASEGT. This CDR3 contains 17 residues. CDR3 loop: CATTPGQGFPLNYGYTF. The CDR3 DNA sequence: TGTGCCACCACCCCTGGACAGGGATTCCCGTTGAACTATGGCTACACCTTC.

This chain connects TRBV10-3 to TRBJ2-5; a weak D match, TRBD2 (6 bases). The CDR3 contains 13 residues. The V end was cut by 7 bases, the J end by 5 bases, with 14 bases between. CDR1 and CDR2 (germline): ENHRY, SYGVKD. CDR3 sequence: CAINPGLGETQYF. CDR3 in DNA: TGTGCCATCAATCCGGGACTCGGGGAGACCCAGTACTTC.

The rearrangement joins TRBV2 to TRBJ2-5; TRBD1 matches at 7 bases. Germline V gene lookup returns CDR1 SNHLY and CDR2 FYNNEI. CDR3 size: 13 residues. V dropped 9 bases and J dropped 2; count of bases not matched to a gene: 6. CDR3 nucleotides: TGTGCCAGTCCGGGACAGTCACAAGAGACCCAGTACTTC. It translates to CASPGQSQETQYF. The full variable domain, in which reference TRBV2 and TRBJ2-5 provide the parts outside the CDR3, is EPEVTQTPSHQVTQMGQEVILRCVPISNHLYFYWYRQILGQKVEFLVSFYNNEISEKSEIFDDQFSVERPDGSNFTLKIRSTKLEDSAMYFCASPGQSQETQYFGPGTRLLVL.

The V call is TRBV6-1, the J call TRBJ1-6; possibly TRBD1 for D (5 bases). The V end lost 7 bases, the J end lost 2 bases, and 18 bases lay between the germline ends. This CDR3 is built from 17 residues. The germline CDR1 and CDR2 sequences are MNHNS and SASEGT. This CDR3 reads CASTPEGTRTYNSPLHF. The CDR3 nucleotides are TGTGCCAGCACGCCCGAGGGGACGAGAACCTATAATTCACCCCTCCACTTT.

The rearrangement links TRBV20-1 to TRBJ1-2, with 11 nucleotides matching TRBD1. The germline CDR1 and CDR2 sequences are DFQATT and SNEGSKA (reference sequence). This CDR3 contains 16 residues. Trimming removed 3 bases from V and 3 bases from J; junction bases left unmatched: 9. CDR3 sequence reads: CSARDGAGQGDYGYTF. The DNA of the CDR3 is TGCAGTGCTAGGGATGGCGCGGGACAGGGGGACTATGGCTACACCTTC.

This clonotype came up once. The chain uses TRBV5-4 and TRBJ2-7, with D tentatively TRBD1 (6 bases). The CDR3 is made up of 14 amino acids. Trimming cost V 3 bases and J 1 base, with 11 bases left between them. Per the germline V gene, CDR1 is SGHNT and CDR2 is YYREEE (reference sequence). The CDR3 region is CASSSDGTSYEQYF. The CDR3 region has the DNA TGTGCCAGCAGCTCCGACGGGACATCCTACGAGCAGTACTTC.

This clonotype was picked up one time. The chain carries TRBV20-1 and TRBJ2-7, with 8 bases fitting TRBD2. Germline CDR1 DFQATT, CDR2 SNEGSKA (reference sequence). CDR3 length: 13 residues. The J segment lost 2 bases and the V segment lost 7 bases, leaving 7 bases of the junction unmatched. CDR3 protein: CSVMEREPYEQYF. The CDR3 nucleotides read TGCAGTGTGATGGAGCGGGAGCCCTACGAGCAGTACTTC.

The chain employs TRBV7-8 and TRBJ1-1, with D unclear. Germline assignment: CDR1 SGHVS and CDR2 FQNEAQ. CDR3 length: 18 residues. V dropped 1 base and J dropped 0 bases, with 18 bases sitting between them. CDR3 coding DNA: TGTGCCAGCAGCTTAGTTGGACTAGGGCGAGCAATGAACACTGAAGCTTTCTTT. The encoded protein is CASSLVGLGRAMNTEAFF.

The genes are TRBV6-1 and TRBJ1-5; D remains unclear. Trimming left V 5 bases short and J 4 bases short, with 12 bases between. Germline lookup yields CDR1 MNHNS and CDR2 SASEGT. This CDR3 has 14 residues. The CDR3 region is CASSPGKLNQPQHF. Written as DNA, the CDR3 is TGTGCCAGCAGTCCCGGAAAACTAAATCAGCCCCAGCATTTT.

J is TRBJ1-1 and V is TRBV7-2; possibly TRBD1 for D (5 bases). V lost 5 bases, J lost 5 bases, and 21 bases lay in between. The CDR3 is 16 residues long. Per the germline V gene, CDR1 is SGHTA and CDR2 is FQGNSA. The chain's CDR3 is CASSAFPRGMRTEAFF. Here the CDR3 DNA reads TGTGCCAGCAGCGCTTTCCCCCGGGGGATGAGGACTGAAGCTTTCTTT.

The V and J genes are TRBV2 and TRBJ1-5, with a possible D match to TRBD1 (6 bases). Per the germline V gene, CDR1 is SNHLY and CDR2 is FYNNEI. V lost 4 bases and J lost 5, with 12 bases in between. The CDR3 sequence is 14 residues long. In nucleotides, the CDR3 is TGTGCCAGCAGTGGGGGGCAGGGCTATCAGCCCCAGCATTTT. Amino acids: CASSGGQGYQPQHF.

DNA of the CDR3: TGTGCCACGGGGAGGAGGTGGGGCTATGGCTACACCTTC. Protein: CATGRRWGYGYTF. V usage is TRBV6-1 and J usage is TRBJ1-2; no clear D gene. Deletions cut 10 bases from V and 4 bases from J, with 16 bases between. Germline lookup yields CDR1 MNHNS and CDR2 SASEGT. The CDR3 length is 13 residues.

This chain joins TRBV5-1 and TRBJ2-7; D is undetermined. Germline CDR1 reads SGHRS; CDR2 reads YFSETQ. Deletions cut 0 bases from V and 2 bases from J, with 12 bases between. This CDR3 has 15 residues. The CDR3 bases are TGCGCCAGCAGCTTGGGGGATGGGTGGACCTACGAGCAGTACTTC. Protein: CASSLGDGWTYEQYF.

The V call is TRBV27, the J call TRBJ1-5, with unresolved D. This CDR3 has 15 amino acids. Germline assignment: CDR1 MNHEY and CDR2 SMNVEV (reference sequence). Trimming took 2 bases from V and 2 from J, leaving 10 bases between them. The CDR3 loop reads CASSLGGRGNQPQHF. The DNA for the CDR3 is TGTGCCAGCAGTTTAGGTGGTCGCGGCAATCAGCCCCAGCATTTT.

This clonotype was recorded only once. The chain has TRBV30 and TRBJ2-1; the D gene is possibly TRBD2 (5 bases). CDR1 and CDR2 (germline): GTSNPN, SVGIG (reference sequence). Trimming left V 7 bases short and J 4 bases short, with 17 bases between. This CDR3 contains 14 residues. The CDR3 is CALSGSLEYNEQFF. The CDR3 bases are TGTGCCTTAAGCGGTAGTCTAGAGTACAATGAGCAGTTCTTC.

This chain links TRBV20-1 with TRBJ1-5; D gene unclear. Trimming stripped 3 bases from V and 0 bases from J, with 15 bases between. Germline lookup yields CDR1 DFQATT and CDR2 SNEGSKA (reference sequence). This CDR3 comprises 16 residues. The CDR3 coding sequence is TGCAGTGCTAGGGAATTGGGGTATCTTAGCAATCAGCCCCAGCATTTT. As protein: CSARELGYLSNQPQHF.

Regarding this clonotype: A much larger clone lies a single base off, so this may be a read error. The rearrangement joins TRBV7-6 to TRBJ2-1, with D perhaps TRBD2 (5 bases). Germline V gene sequence: CDR1 SGHVS, CDR2 FNYEAQ. The length of the CDR3 is 14 residues. The CDR3 loop reads CASSLGEGSTEQFF. The CDR3 nucleotides are TGTGCTAGCAGCTTAGGTGAGGGTTCGACAGAGCAGTTCTTC.

This clonotype appeared once. The chain carries TRBV12-3 or TRBV12-4 and TRBJ2-2, with D perhaps matching TRBD2 (5 bases). The CDR3 loop spans 14 amino acids. V gave up 8 bases and J gave up 1 base, with 11 bases separating them. This CDR3 reads CASVAGMNTGELFF. For the CDR3, the DNA is TGTGCCAGCGTAGCCGGGATGAACACCGGGGAGCTGTTTTTT.

The chain couples TRBV5-4 to TRBJ2-5, with 8 bases that match TRBD2. The CDR3 is 16 amino acids. J was trimmed by 5 bases and V by 4 bases; bases with no gene match: 13. Germline values: CDR1 SGHNT, CDR2 YYREEE (reference sequence). CDR3 in DNA: TGTGCCAGCAGCGCGGCGACGGGGGGGGCTTGGGAGACCCAGTACTTC. It translates to CASSAATGGAWETQYF.

This chain uses TRBV24-1 with TRBJ2-3, with 9 bases that match TRBD2. CDR3 length: 15 amino acids. After removal of 5 bases from V and 5 bases from J, the junction contained 7 bases not matched to a gene. CDR1 and CDR2 from the germline V gene are KGHDR and SFDVKD. This CDR3 is CATSGTLAGLDTQYF. As DNA, the CDR3 is TGTGCCACCAGTGGAACTCTAGCGGGACTAGATACGCAGTATTTT.

This clonotype was observed once. CDR3 bases: TGTGCCAGCAGCGTAGGTTGGGAGCAGTTCTTC. Protein product: CASSVGWEQFF. The gene calls are TRBV9 and TRBJ2-1; the D is unclear. The V gene lost 0 bases and the J gene lost 10 bases, with 5 bases spanning the gap. CDR3 size: 11 residues. CDR1 and CDR2 from the germline V gene are SGDLS and YYNGEE.

The V and J genes are TRBV6-5 and TRBJ1-6; D ambiguous. CDR1 MNHEY and CDR2 SVGAGI come from the germline V gene. The CDR3 sequence is 14 residues long. The V gene lost 4 bases and the J gene lost 2 bases, with 6 bases spanning the gap. CDR3 amino acids: CASSSGPYNSPLHF. As DNA, the CDR3 is TGTGCCAGCAGTTCTGGACCCTATAATTCACCCCTCCACTTT.

By share, this clonotype counts as hyperexpanded (1% or more). The rearrangement uses TRBV6-2 or TRBV6-3 and TRBJ1-2; D call uncertain. CDR1 and CDR2 from the germline V gene are MNHEY and SVGEGT. Trimming removed 6 bases from V and 2 bases from J, with 13 bases in between. This CDR3 contains 14 residues. The CDR3 region has the DNA TGTGCCAGCAGCAAAGGATCTGGCAACTATGGCTACACCTTC. As protein: CASSKGSGNYGYTF.

The chain has TRBV6-1 and TRBJ2-7; D might be TRBD1 (6 bases). V dropped 5 bases and J dropped 5 bases, with 13 bases sitting between them. CDR1 and CDR2 from the germline V gene are MNHNS and SASEGT. This CDR3 is built from 13 residues. The chain's CDR3 is CASSRRGYDEQYF. The CDR3 coding sequence is TGTGCCAGCAGTCGTAGGGGGTATGACGAGCAGTACTTC.

The chain joins TRBV20-1 to TRBJ2-7, with 9 bases that match TRBD1. The germline gives CDR1 DFQATT, CDR2 SNEGSKA (reference sequence). This CDR3 contains 15 residues. Losses at the gene ends were 3 bases for V and 7 bases for J; bases not matched to a gene: 13. CDR3 DNA sequence: TGCAGTGCTAGGGGCTTAGGGACAGGGAGGGGAGAGCAGTACTTC. Translating it yields CSARGLGTGRGEQYF.

CDR3 residues: CSAQYAFF. In nucleotides, the CDR3 is TGCAGTGCCCAGTACGCTTTCTTT. The chain recombines TRBV20-1 with TRBJ1-1; D is unresolved. The germline V and J ends were trimmed by 6 bases and 11 bases, with 7 bases remaining between them. This CDR3 is 8 amino acids long. Germline assignment: CDR1 DFQATT and CDR2 SNEGSKA (reference sequence).

The sample holds one count of this clonotype. Germline is not matched at one junction end, which may reflect a read error. The chain combines TRBV5-1 with TRBJ2-5; tentatively, D is TRBD2 (5 bases). This CDR3 spans 13 amino acids. The V gene's germline CDR1 is SGHRS and CDR2 YFSETQ. The CDR3 bases are TGCACCAGCAGCTTTTCGGGGTTCGAGACCCAGTACTTC. Its protein product is CTSSFSGFETQYF.

The J gene is TRBJ2-3, the V gene TRBV20-1; the match to TRBD2 covers 7 bases. Trimming took 3 bases from V and 5 from J; bases not matched to a gene: 8. This CDR3 is 14 amino acids long. The germline gives CDR1 DFQATT, CDR2 SNEGSKA (reference sequence). The CDR3 nucleotides read TGCAGTGCTAGGGGGAGGGCCCCGGAAGATACGCAGTATTTT. Its protein product is CSARGRAPEDTQYF.

The chain carries TRBV20-1 and TRBJ1-2; 10 positions match TRBD1. Trimming took 5 bases from V and 8 from J; bases not matched to a gene: 8. Germline values: CDR1 DFQATT, CDR2 SNEGSKA (reference sequence). This CDR3 contains 13 residues. In DNA form, the CDR3 reads TGCAGTGCTGGACAAGACAGGGGGCGAGGCTACACCTTC. Encoded protein: CSAGQDRGRGYTF.